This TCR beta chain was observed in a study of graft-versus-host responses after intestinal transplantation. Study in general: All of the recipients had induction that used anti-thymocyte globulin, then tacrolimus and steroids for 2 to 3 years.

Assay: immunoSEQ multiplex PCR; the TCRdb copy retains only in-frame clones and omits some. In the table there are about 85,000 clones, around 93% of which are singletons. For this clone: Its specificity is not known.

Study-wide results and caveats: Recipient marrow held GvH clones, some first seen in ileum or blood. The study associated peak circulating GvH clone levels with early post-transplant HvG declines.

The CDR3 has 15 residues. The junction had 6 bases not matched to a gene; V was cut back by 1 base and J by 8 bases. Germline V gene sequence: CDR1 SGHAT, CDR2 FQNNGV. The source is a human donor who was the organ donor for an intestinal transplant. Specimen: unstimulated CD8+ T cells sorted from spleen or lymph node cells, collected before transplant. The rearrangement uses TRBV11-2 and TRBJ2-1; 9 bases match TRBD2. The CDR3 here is CASSLGSGGIYEQFF. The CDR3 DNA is TGTGCCAGCAGCTTAGGAAGCGGGGGGATCTATGAGCAGTTCTTC.